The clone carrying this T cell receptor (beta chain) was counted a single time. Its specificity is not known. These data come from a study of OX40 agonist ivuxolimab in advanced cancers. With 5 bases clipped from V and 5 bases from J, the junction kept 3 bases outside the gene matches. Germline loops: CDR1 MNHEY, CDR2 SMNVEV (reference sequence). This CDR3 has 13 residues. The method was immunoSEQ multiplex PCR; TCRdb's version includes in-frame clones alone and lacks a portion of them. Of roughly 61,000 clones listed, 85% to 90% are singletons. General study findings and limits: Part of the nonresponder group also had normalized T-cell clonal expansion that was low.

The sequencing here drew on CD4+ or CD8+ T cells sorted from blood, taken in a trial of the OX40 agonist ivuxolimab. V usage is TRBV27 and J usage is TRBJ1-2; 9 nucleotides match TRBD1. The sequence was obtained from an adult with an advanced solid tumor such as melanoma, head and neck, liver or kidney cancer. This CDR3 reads CASSRTGEYGYTF. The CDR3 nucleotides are TGTGCCAGCAGTCGGACAGGGGAGTATGGCTACACCTTC.